These T cell receptor beta chains were read from a single sample in a study of regulatory T cells in long-lasting Graves disease. From the multiplex PCR reads, TCRdb called clonotypes with MiXCR, one entry per CDR3 protein. The sample lists a few hundred thousand distinct CDR3 sequences, 20% to 30% occurring once. Here the sequenced sample was peripheral blood mononuclear cells (PBMCs), taken when the disease was refractory, from a patient treated with antithyroid drugs. The receptors derive from a female donor with Graves disease. CDR3s include the opening cysteine and the closing phenylalanine or tryptophan. Fields, in order: D gene, clone size, V gene, J gene, CDR3 protein, CDR3 DNA. A D gene is named only where the DNA matches it firmly. The size entry is marked missing in some rows and otherwise reads once, few, many or a size class.

TRBD2	-	TRBV29-1	TRBJ2-5	CSVPGGDQETQYF	TGCAGCGTCCCCGGGGGGGACCAAGAGACCCAGTACTTC
-	-	TRBV19	TRBJ1-3	CASSMGWTGNTIYF	TGTGCCAGTAGTATGGGTTGGACTGGAAACACCATATATTTT
TRBD1	-	TRBV24-1	TRBJ2-2	CATSDSGTGATGELFF	TGTGCCACCAGTGACTCCGGGACAGGGGCCACCGGGGAGCTGTTTTTT
-	many	TRBV28	TRBJ2-3	CASSLEGNTDTQYF	TGTGCCAGCAGCCTAGAAGGCAACACAGATACGCAGTATTTT
-	-	TRBV7-6	TRBJ2-3	CASSLGVRPSLTTDTQYF	TGTGCCAGCAGCTTAGGAGTACGACCGAGCTTGACCACAGATACGCAGTATTTT
-	-	TRBV19	TRBJ1-1	CASAQRTLNTEAFF	TGTGCCAGTGCCCAGCGGACGTTGAACACTGAAGCTTTCTTT
-	-	TRBV29-1	TRBJ1-4	CSVGQAINEKLFF	TGCAGCGTCGGGCAGGCTATTAATGAAAAACTGTTTTTT
-	-	TRBV6-5	TRBJ2-7	CASSYDNRPYEQYF	TGTGCCAGCAGTTACGATAACAGACCCTACGAGCAGTACTTC
TRBD2	-	TRBV6-5	TRBJ2-4	CASSYIARRGGTRTKNIQYF	TGTGCCAGCAGTTACATTGCACGGCGGGGGGGGACTAGAACCAAAAACATTCAGTACTTC
-	many	TRBV7-2	TRBJ1-4	CASSFDPGTNEKLFF	TGTGCCAGCAGCTTCGATCCGGGTACTAATGAAAAACTGTTTTTT
-	many	TRBV6-1	TRBJ1-5	CASRQIMGSNQPQHF	TGTGCCAGCAGACAAATTATGGGTAGCAATCAGCCCCAGCATTTT
-	-	TRBV29-1	TRBJ1-3	CSVDWGGNTIYF	TGCAGCGTTGATTGGGGTGGAAACACCATATATTTT
-	-	TRBV2	TRBJ2-2	CASTPASYTGELFF	TGTGCCAGCACGCCGGCCAGTTATACCGGGGAGCTGTTTTTT
TRBD1	-	TRBV5-1	TRBJ1-4	CASSLGQDSEKLFF	TGCGCCAGCAGCCTGGGACAGGATAGTGAAAAACTGTTTTTT